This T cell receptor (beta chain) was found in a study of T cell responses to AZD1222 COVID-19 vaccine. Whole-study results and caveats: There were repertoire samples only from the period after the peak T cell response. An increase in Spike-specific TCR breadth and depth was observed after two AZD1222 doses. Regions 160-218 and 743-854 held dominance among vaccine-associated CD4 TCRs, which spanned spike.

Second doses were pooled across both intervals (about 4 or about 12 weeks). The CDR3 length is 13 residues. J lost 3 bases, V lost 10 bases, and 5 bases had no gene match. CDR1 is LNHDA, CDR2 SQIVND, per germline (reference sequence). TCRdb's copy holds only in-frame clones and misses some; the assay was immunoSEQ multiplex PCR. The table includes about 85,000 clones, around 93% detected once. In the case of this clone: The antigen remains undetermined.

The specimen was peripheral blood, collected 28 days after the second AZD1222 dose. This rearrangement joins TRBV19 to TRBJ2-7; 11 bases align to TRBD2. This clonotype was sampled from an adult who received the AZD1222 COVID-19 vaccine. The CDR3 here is CATGTSGLYEQYF. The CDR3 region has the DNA TGTGCCACCGGGACTAGCGGCCTCTACGAGCAGTACTTC.